The present TCR beta chain was sequenced within a study of CD8+ T cells in alopecia areata. Study at large: Treated patients received oral tofacitinib, 5 to 10 mg twice daily.

Germline V gene sequence: CDR1 SQVTM, CDR2 ANQGSEA. This CDR3 is 15 amino acids long. V lost 6 bases to trimming and J lost 0 bases, with 16 bases between them. With regard to this clone: Its specificity is unknown.

Overall study findings and caveats: Uncertain still, given a single nonresponder, is whether baseline CD8+ expansion links to response. Scalp clonality and expanded CD8+ clones among the top 100 were significantly decreased by tofacitinib.

Treatment described: oral pan-JAK inhibitor, 5-10 mg twice daily. Researchers gathered lesional scalp punch biopsies and peripheral blood from patients with alopecia areata. Sequencing templates came from extracted RNA that was reverse transcribed into cDNA. Method: immunoSEQ multiplex PCR; TCRdb's copy keeps in-frame clones and lacks some. The sample has about 200,000 clones; more than 55% are singletons. The chain recombines TRBV29-1 with TRBJ2-3, with a possible D match to TRBD1 (6 bases). The starting material was CD4+ T cells sorted from blood, obtained around week 50, from a patient treated with tofacitinib. The clonotype comes from a human donor with alopecia areata. The CDR3 sequence: CSVRAGDVSTDTQYF. CDR3 bases: TGCAGCGTCAGGGCAGGGGACGTTAGCACAGATACGCAGTATTTT.